The clone carrying this T cell receptor beta chain turned up a few times. Antigen specificity is unknown. This entry comes from a study of T-cell reconstitution after alpha-beta-depleted transplantation in children. Points from the study as a whole: Recipient T cells and thymic progenitors that survived gave rise to the high TCRbeta diversity observed at day 60 in some patients. By one year post-transplant, T-cell counts and diversity largely arose from T cells that were newly produced. By about two months after transplant, alpha-beta T cells reportedly arose from several hundred graft clones that had expanded.

Unique molecular identifiers were incorporated into the prepared TCRbeta library. TCRdb redid the calling of the PCR reads with MiXCR, one entry per CDR3 protein. The top ten hold approximately 35% of the sample, which has tens of thousands of distinct CDR3 sequences, over 15% seen once. V dropped 1 base and J dropped 3 bases, with 10 bases sitting between them. This CDR3 spans 14 amino acids. From germline, CDR1 is SGHAT and CDR2 FQNNGV. The clonotype comes from a male patient between 2 and 15 years old who had a stem cell transplant for acute lymphoblastic leukemia, so the T cells may come from the graft donor. Sample: PBMCs, mostly from graft donor cells, taken 60 days after TCRalphabeta/CD19-depleted stem cell transplant. V usage is TRBV11-2 and J usage is TRBJ2-7; possibly TRBD1 or TRBD2 for D (5 bases each). CDR3 sequence reads: CASSLGDGFYEQYF. CDR3 bases: TGTGCCAGCAGCTTAGGGGACGGGTTCTACGAGCAGTACTTC.